The 11 T cell receptor beta chains reported below all come from one sample, sequenced in a study of response to subunit inactivated influenza vaccine. TCRdb fed the RT-PCR reads into MiXCR, producing one record per CDR3 protein. Here the sample spans a few hundred thousand distinct CDR3 sequences, over 20% being singletons. The sample was PBMCs from blood, taken 21 months after vaccination. Receptors were obtained from a man aged 50-75 years who received an inactivated influenza vaccine.

The chain combines TRBV5-1 with TRBJ2-7, with 15 nucleotides matching TRBD2. The CDR3 covers 18 residues. V trimming: 4 bases; J trimming: 6 bases; junction bases outside the gene matches: 14. The germline gives CDR1 SGHRS, CDR2 YFSETQ. The CDR3 region is CASSLTTGLAGGPVEQYF. CDR3 DNA sequence: TGCGCCAGCAGCCTAACAACCGGACTAGCGGGAGGGCCTGTCGAGCAGTACTTC.

This clonotype has more than one count but fewer than ten. The V call is TRBV20-1, the J call TRBJ1-5; TRBD1 matches at 9 bases. CDR1 is DFQATT, CDR2 SNEGSKA, per germline (reference sequence). This CDR3 is built from 17 residues. Trimming took 1 base from V and 8 from J; bases not matched to a gene: 15. The CDR3 sequence: CSARGTGTGIVVEPQHF. The CDR3 nucleotides read TGCAGTGCTAGAGGAACCGGGACAGGGATAGTCGTGGAGCCCCAGCATTTT.

This clonotype turned up a few times. The CDR3 DNA reads TGTGCCAGCAGCCAATGGGACAGTAGCAATCAGCCCCAGCATTTT. Protein product: CASSQWDSSNQPQHF. The genes are TRBV16 and TRBJ1-5; 7 nucleotides line up with TRBD1. Unmatched junction bases numbered 0, after V lost 1 base and J lost 0 bases. Germline V gene data show CDR1 as KGHSY and CDR2 as FQNENV. This CDR3 spans 15 amino acids. Together with reference TRBV16 and TRBJ1-5, the CDR3 gives the full variable domain: GEEVAQTPKHLVRGEGQKAKLYCAPIKGHSYVFWYQQVLKNEFKFLISFQNENVFDETGMPKERFSAKCLPNSPCSLEIQATKLEDSAVYFCASSQWDSSNQPQHFGDGTRLSIL.

This clonotype was picked up a small number of times. V usage is TRBV4-2 and J usage is TRBJ1-5; a possible D gene is TRBD1 (6 bases). CDR3 length: 14 residues. The germline V and J ends were trimmed by 1 base and 7 bases, with 11 bases remaining between them. Looked up from germline, CDR1 is LGHNA and CDR2 is YNFKEQ. The CDR3 loop reads CASSQGGARQPQHF. The CDR3 nucleotides are TGTGCCAGCAGCCAAGGGGGGGCAAGGCAGCCCCAGCATTTT.

This clonotype occurred a few times. The V call is TRBV25-1, the J call TRBJ1-4; D call uncertain. This CDR3 has 14 amino acids. V lost 1 base and J lost 8, with 11 bases in between. Germline V gene sequence: CDR1 MGHDK, CDR2 SYGVNS. The CDR3 DNA reads TGTGCCAGCAGTGAATCTCCAAGAAGAGAAAAACTGTTTTTT. It is translated as CASSESPRREKLFF.

This clonotype was observed a handful of times. This sequence joins TRBV27 and TRBJ1-6, with D unresolved. The CDR3 is 14 amino acids. Trimming pared 3 bases from V and 7 bases from J, leaving 10 bases between. Germline assignment: CDR1 MNHEY and CDR2 SMNVEV (reference sequence). CDR3 DNA sequence: TGTGCCAGCAGTTTCGCCAGGAACAATTCACCCCTCCACTTT. It is translated as CASSFARNNSPLHF.

This clonotype appeared a few times. This chain connects TRBV12-3 or TRBV12-4 to TRBJ1-4, with D unclear. Trimming left V 5 bases short and J 10 bases short, with 11 bases between. This CDR3 has 12 residues. The chain's CDR3 is CASSPDHGKLFF. Here the CDR3 DNA reads TGTGCCAGCAGTCCGGACCACGGAAAACTGTTTTTT.

This clonotype was observed at least ten times. V usage is TRBV7-2 and J usage is TRBJ1-5; no clear D gene. Germline loops: CDR1 SGHTA, CDR2 FQGNSA. V was pared by 2 bases and J by 7 bases, with 15 bases between. The CDR3 has 15 amino acids. The CDR3 DNA reads TGTGCCAGCAGCTTAAGATCGGCGGCTAGCCAGCCCCAGCATTTT. This sequence encodes CASSLRSAASQPQHF.

The chain couples TRBV30 to TRBJ2-1, with a weak D call TRBD1 (5 bases). Germline CDR1 is GTSNPN and CDR2 is SVGIG (reference sequence). This CDR3 contains 12 residues. V was clipped by 3 bases and J by 10 bases, with 13 bases between them. The CDR3 spells CAWSVGRTEQFF. CDR3 nucleotide sequence: TGTGCCTGGAGCGTGGGGCGGACCGAGCAGTTCTTC. The full variable domain, its missing parts supplied by reference TRBV30 and TRBJ2-1, is SQTIHQWPATLVQPVGSPLSLECTVEGTSNPNLYWYRQAAGRGLQLLFYSVGIGQISSEVPQNLSASRPQDRQFILSSKKLLLSDSGFYLCAWSVGRTEQFFGPGTRLTVL.

This clonotype was seen a few times. A read error may account for a junction end that differs from germline. The V and J genes are TRBV7-7 and TRBJ1-6, with D possibly TRBD1 on 6 matching bases. The CDR3 has 15 residues. CDR1 is SSHAT, CDR2 FNYEAQ, per germline (reference sequence). CDR3 nucleotides: TGTGCTAGCAGCCCAGGGGACGCATATAATTCACCCCTCCACTTT. Protein sequence: CASSPGDAYNSPLHF.

J is TRBJ1-5 and V is TRBV18; 7 bases are a match to TRBD1. Germline CDR1 reads KGHSH; CDR2 reads LQKENI. The CDR3 sequence is 14 residues long. J lost 3 bases, V lost 2 bases, and 1 base had no gene match. CDR3 nucleotide sequence: TGTGCCAGCTCACCAGGGACAGCCAATCAGCCCCAGCATTTT. The encoded protein is CASSPGTANQPQHF.